Shown below are 10 T cell receptor beta chains from a single sample sequenced in a study of identical twins. TCRdb ran MiXCR on the 5' RACE reads and lists one entry per CDR3 protein. The sample shows fewer than 250,000 distinct CDR3 sequences, around a sixth of them seen only once. Another study also made use of these data, one on T cells expressing NK-cell markers.

The material sequenced was CD8+ T cells sorted from blood. These receptors originate from a woman aged 18-35 years in good health.

V gene TRBV7-8 combines with J gene TRBJ2-5, with a possible D match to TRBD1 (6 bases). CDR1 and CDR2 from the germline V gene are SGHVS and FQNEAQ. The CDR3 consists of 12 residues. The V end lost 6 bases, the J end lost 3 bases, and 8 bases lay between the germline ends. CDR3 in amino acids: CASRDREETQYF. For the CDR3, the DNA is TGTGCCAGCAGGGACAGAGAAGAGACCCAGTACTTC.

This clonotype was seen a handful of times. This chain joins TRBV7-9 and TRBJ2-7, with TRBD2 matching over 10 bases. Per the germline V gene, CDR1 is SEHNR and CDR2 is FQNEAQ (reference sequence). With 5 bases clipped from V and 5 bases from J, the junction kept 9 bases outside the gene matches. The CDR3 runs 15 residues. CDR3 sequence (DNA): TGTGCCAGCAGCCACGATAGCGGGAGGAGGAACGAGCAGTACTTC. Amino acid sequence: CASSHDSGRRNEQYF.

This clonotype was seen more than once but under ten times. The gene calls are TRBV11-2 and TRBJ2-4; 7 bases are a match to TRBD2. This CDR3 contains 16 residues. The germline gives CDR1 SGHAT, CDR2 FQNNGV. V trimming: 6 bases; J trimming: 3 bases; junction bases outside the gene matches: 11. CDR3 bases: TGTGCCAGCAGAGAGAACGGGGGGAGTGGCAAAAACATTCAGTACTTC. It encodes CASRENGGSGKNIQYF.

Only a few counts were recorded for this clonotype. The V gene is TRBV9, the J gene TRBJ1-2, with unresolved D. Trimming removed 3 bases from V and 14 bases from J, with 11 bases in between. The CDR3 is 10 amino acids. From germline, CDR1 is SGDLS and CDR2 YYNGEE. CDR3 in DNA: TGTGCCAGCAGCGGACGGGATTCAACCTTC. Its translation: CASSGRDSTF.

This clonotype was counted between two and nine times. J is TRBJ2-7 and V is TRBV3-1; 8 nucleotides align to TRBD1. Germline assignment: CDR1 LGHDT and CDR2 YNNKEL (reference sequence). This CDR3 spans 13 amino acids. V gave up 8 bases and J gave up 3 bases; unmatched junction bases: 6. DNA for the CDR3: TGTGCCAGCGATGATGGACAGGGCTACGAGCAGTACTTC. This encodes CASDDGQGYEQYF.

V usage is TRBV5-6 and J usage is TRBJ2-7, with D perhaps TRBD1 or TRBD2 (5 bases each). The CDR3 is 13 residues long. The V gene lost 4 bases and the J gene lost 2 bases, with 10 bases spanning the gap. The germline gives CDR1 SGHDT, CDR2 YYEEEE. The CDR3 DNA sequence: TGTGCCAGCAGCGGGACGGGACCCTACGAGCAGTACTTC. Translated: CASSGTGPYEQYF.

This chain links TRBV7-9 with TRBJ2-1; TRBD1 matches at 10 bases. CDR1 and CDR2 (germline): SEHNR, FQNEAQ (reference sequence). The CDR3 totals 13 residues. Unmatched junction bases numbered 8, after V lost 11 bases and J lost 7 bases. The CDR3 reads CASGTGVGNEQFF. CDR3 nucleotides: TGTGCCTCGGGGACAGGGGTTGGAAATGAGCAGTTCTTC.

V and J are TRBV7-9 and TRBJ2-7, with 8 bases matching TRBD1. The V gene end was trimmed by 0 bases and the J gene end by 5 bases; junction bases not matched to a gene: 6. The CDR3 has 15 residues. Germline loops: CDR1 SEHNR, CDR2 FQNEAQ (reference sequence). The CDR3 sequence is CASSLADRGIDEQYF. The CDR3 DNA reads TGTGCCAGCAGCTTAGCTGACAGGGGAATCGACGAGCAGTACTTC. Looking up the rest from reference TRBV7-9 and TRBJ2-7 gives the full variable domain: DTGVSQNPRHKITKRGQNVTFRCDPISEHNRLYWYRQTLGQGPEFLTYFQNEAQLEKSRLLSDRFSAERPKGSFSTLEIQRTEQGDSAMYLCASSLADRGIDEQYFGPGTRLTVT.

This clonotype was found a few times. The chain couples TRBV6-2 or TRBV6-3 to TRBJ1-5, with D uncertain. Germline lookup yields CDR1 MNHEY and CDR2 SVGEGT. This CDR3 is built from 14 residues. V was cut by 5 bases and J by 1 base, with 9 bases left in between. The CDR3 nucleotides are TGTGCCAGCAGTCTCACCCTGAGCAATCAGCCCCAGCATTTT. Encoded protein: CASSLTLSNQPQHF.

The V and J genes are TRBV7-9 and TRBJ1-2; D is undetermined. V lost 0 bases and J 4 bases, leaving 15 bases between the germline ends. The germline V gene encodes CDR1 SEHNR and CDR2 FQNEAQ (reference sequence). The CDR3 extends over 16 amino acids. The CDR3 DNA reads as TGTGCCAGCAGCTTAGCCGATAGGACCTCTGGCTATGGCTACACCTTC. It specifies CASSLADRTSGYGYTF.